Described below is a single TCR beta chain sequence and its context. What it recognizes is unknown. Unique molecular identifiers were incorporated when the TCRbeta library was constructed. TCRdb used MiXCR to reprocess the PCR reads, holding one entry per CDR3 protein. The sample carries roughly 400,000 distinct CDR3 sequences, approximately 41% recorded once. V was shortened by 6 bases and J by 4 bases, with 18 bases between the two germline ends. The CDR3 length is 14 residues. Per germline, CDR1 DFQATT and CDR2 SNEGSKA (reference sequence). This sample was taken from a study of T-cell reconstitution after alpha-beta-depleted transplantation in children. Overall study findings and caveats: By one year post-transplant, T-cell counts and diversity largely arose from T cells that were newly produced.

The sequence derives from a girl between 2 and 10 years old with aplastic anemia, due to receive a stem cell transplant. The sample was PBMCs, taken before TCRalphabeta/CD19-depleted stem cell transplant. The chain employs TRBV20-1 and TRBJ1-2; D call uncertain. CDR3 DNA sequence: TGCAGTGCCCGCCGAGGTTTTCCCTCCTATGGCTACACCTTC. This sequence encodes CSARRGFPSYGYTF.